This TCR beta chain was identified in a study of T cells after yellow fever vaccination. Notes on the study in general: When the response was secondary, it was weaker but reached its peak faster, day 5 versus 15. Reappearing after the booster were most of the clones from primary vaccination (around 96% CD4, 70% to 90% CD8).

This clonotype was detected only once. The target antigen is unknown. By 5'RACE template switching, TCR cDNA was produced, with a universal primer site and UMIs added in the process. TCRdb re-analysed the 5' RACE reads in MiXCR, keeping a single row per CDR3 protein. The sample holds roughly 250,000 distinct CDR3 sequences, 10% to 15% seen once. Germline lookup yields CDR1 KGHSH and CDR2 LQKENI. CDR3 length equals 11 residues. Trimming left V 2 bases short and J 13 bases short, with 9 bases between. The specimen was CD4+ T cells sorted from PBMCs, collected 45 days after the yellow fever booster vaccination. The receptor's source is a man aged 25 to 45 who received the YFV17D yellow fever vaccine. This sequence joins TRBV18 and TRBJ2-1; the D gene is possibly TRBD1 (6 bases). This CDR3 reads CASSPAGDQFF. CDR3 sequence (DNA): TGTGCCAGCTCACCAGCAGGGGACCAGTTCTTC.